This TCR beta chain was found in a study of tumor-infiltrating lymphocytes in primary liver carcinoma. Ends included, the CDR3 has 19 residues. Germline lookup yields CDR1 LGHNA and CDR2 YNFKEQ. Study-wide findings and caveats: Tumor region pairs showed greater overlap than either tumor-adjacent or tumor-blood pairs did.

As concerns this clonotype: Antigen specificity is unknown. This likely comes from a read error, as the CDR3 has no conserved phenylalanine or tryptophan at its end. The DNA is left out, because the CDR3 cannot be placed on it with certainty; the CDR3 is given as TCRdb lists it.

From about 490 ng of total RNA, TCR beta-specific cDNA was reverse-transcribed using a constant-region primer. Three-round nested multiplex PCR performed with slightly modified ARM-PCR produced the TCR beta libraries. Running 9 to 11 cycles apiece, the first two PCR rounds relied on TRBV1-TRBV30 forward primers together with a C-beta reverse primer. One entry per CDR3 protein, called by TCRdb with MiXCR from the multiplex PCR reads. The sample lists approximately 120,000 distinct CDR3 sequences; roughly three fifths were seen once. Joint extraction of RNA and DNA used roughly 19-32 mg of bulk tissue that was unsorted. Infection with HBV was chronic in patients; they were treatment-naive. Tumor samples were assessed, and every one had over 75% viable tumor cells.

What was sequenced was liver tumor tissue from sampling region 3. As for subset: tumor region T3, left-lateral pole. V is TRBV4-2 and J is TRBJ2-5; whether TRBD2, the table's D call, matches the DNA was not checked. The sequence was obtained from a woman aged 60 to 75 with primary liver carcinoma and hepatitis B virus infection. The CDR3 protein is CASSQRAPTGGSSQETQYL.